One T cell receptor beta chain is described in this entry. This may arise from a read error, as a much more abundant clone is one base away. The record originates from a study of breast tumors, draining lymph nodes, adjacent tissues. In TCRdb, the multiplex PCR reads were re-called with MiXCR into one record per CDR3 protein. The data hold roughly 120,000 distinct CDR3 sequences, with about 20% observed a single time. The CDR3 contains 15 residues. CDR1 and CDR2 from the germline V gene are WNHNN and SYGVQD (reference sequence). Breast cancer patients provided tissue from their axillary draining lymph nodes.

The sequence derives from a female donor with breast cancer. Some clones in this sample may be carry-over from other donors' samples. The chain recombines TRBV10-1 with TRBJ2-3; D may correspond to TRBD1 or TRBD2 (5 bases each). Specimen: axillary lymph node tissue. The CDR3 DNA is TGCGCCAGCAGTGACCCTTGGGGGTCGGAGGATACGCAGTGTTTT. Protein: CASSDPWGSEDTQCF.